This T cell receptor (beta chain) was sequenced in a study of T cells in Graves' hyperthyroidism and ophthalmopathy. Per germline, CDR1 LNHNV and CDR2 YYDKDF (reference sequence). Trimming cost V 0 bases and J 5 bases, with 13 bases left between them. The CDR3 is 15 amino acids. The TCR beta CDR3 regions underwent amplification using RNA transcripts as the source. The TCR CDR3 first-round RT-PCR relied on the HTBI primer set. Each CDR3 protein is one row after TCRdb ran MiXCR on the multiplex PCR reads. The repertoire includes some 350,000 distinct CDR3 sequences, roughly 19% of them detected once, and about 4% sits in the top ten. This clonotype appeared many times.

The rearrangement uses TRBV15 and TRBJ1-2; no clear D gene. The specimen sequenced was blood. This receptor was identified in a woman younger than 30 with Graves' hyperthyroidism. The CDR3: CATSRETGSSYGYTF. CDR3 nucleotide sequence: TGTGCCACCAGCAGAGAAACGGGCAGCTCGTATGGCTACACCTTC.